The rows below give T cell receptor beta chains drawn from one sample of a study of T cell responses to AZD1222 COVID-19 vaccine. Generated by immunoSEQ multiplex PCR, the TCRdb table keeps only in-frame clones and is missing some. The sample lists roughly 120,000 clones; around 86% were seen once. The specimen comprised peripheral blood, sampled on day 0 of AZD1222 vaccination. These receptors were taken from an adult in good health. CDR3s include the opening cysteine and the closing phenylalanine or tryptophan. A D gene is named only where the DNA matches it firmly. For some rows the clone size is stated as once, few or many, or as a class when expanded; others skip it.

. TRBJ1-1 . TRBV6-6 TGTGCCAGCAGACCTGGCGGGGGGCGCGGAGCTTTCTTT CASRPGGGRGAFF
TRBD2 TRBJ2-1 . TRBV24-1 TGTGCCACCAGTGATTCGACTAGCCTTGAGCAGTTCTTC CATSDSTSLEQFF
. TRBJ1-2 . TRBV6-5 TGTGCCAGCAGTTACTCCCTCCCCGGCTATGGCTACACCTTC CASSYSLPGYGYTF
. TRBJ2-1 . TRBV19 TGTGCCAGTAGTATAGGGAGCGGAGCGAATGAGCAGTTCTTC CASSIGSGANEQFF
. TRBJ1-1 few TRBV7-2 TGTGCCAGCAGCCACAGGGAACGGAACACTGAAGCTTTCTTT CASSHRERNTEAFF
. TRBJ2-7 . TRBV28 TGTGCCAGCACCGAAGGCTCCTACGAGCAGTACTTC CASTEGSYEQYF
. TRBJ1-4 . TRBV12-3/TRBV12-4 TGTGCCAGCAGGGGTACAACTAATGAAAAACTGTTTTTT CASRGTTNEKLFF
TRBD1 TRBJ2-7 . TRBV27 TGTGCCAGCAGTTCTCGACAGGGGGCCTACGAGCAGTACTTC CASSSRQGAYEQYF
TRBD1 TRBJ1-1 . TRBV10-3 TGTGCCATCAGTGGGACAGGGGGCGGGACTGAAGCTTTCTTT CAISGTGGGTEAFF
. TRBJ2-7 . TRBV28 TGTGCCAGCAGTTTAACCCAGGGAGAGCAGTACTTC CASSLTQGEQYF
TRBD1 TRBJ1-5 . TRBV29-1 TGCAGCGTTGAACAGGGGGCAAATCAGCCCCAGCATTTT CSVEQGANQPQHF
TRBD2 TRBJ2-7 . TRBV9 TGTGCCAGCAGCATCTTAGCGGGAGACACCTACGAGCAGTACTTC CASSILAGDTYEQYF
. TRBJ2-5 . TRBV12-1 TGTGCCAGCAGCTTTTGCGGGGTCCACGAGACCCAGTACTTC CASSFCGVHETQYF
. TRBJ2-2 . TRBV12-3/TRBV12-4 TGTGCCAGCAGTTTAATTTGGACCGGGGAGCTGTTTTTT CASSLIWTGELFF
TRBD1 TRBJ2-3 . TRBV6-2/TRBV6-3 TGTGCCAGCAGCCCCCGGACAGGGACGGGAGATACGCAGTATTTT CASSPRTGTGDTQYF
. TRBJ1-4 . TRBV9 TGTGCCAGCAGCGTAGAAGAGGCAGGGGAGGGAAAACTGTTTTTT CASSVEEAGEGKLFF
. TRBJ2-7 . TRBV27 TGTGCCAGCAGGGGGGTAGCCCAGCACGAGCAGTACTTC CASRGVAQHEQYF
. TRBJ2-7 . TRBV27 TGTGCCAGCAGTTTAAGGGGGGCCTCCTACGAGCAGTACTTC CASSLRGASYEQYF
. TRBJ2-1 . TRBV10-3 TGTGCCATCAGTGAGTCTCGCGGATGGCATGAGCAGTTCTTC CAISESRGWHEQFF
. TRBJ2-7 . TRBV6-4 TGTGCCAGCAGTGAGTACGCAGGGAGCTCCTACGAGCAGTACTTC CASSEYAGSSYEQYF
. TRBJ2-5 . TRBV11-2 TGTGCCAGCAGCTTGGGAAGGCAAGAGACCCAGTACTTC CASSLGRQETQYF
TRBD1 TRBJ1-2 . TRBV10-3 TGTGCCATCAGTGGGAGCCCCGGGACAGGGGTCCATGGCTACACCTTC CAISGSPGTGVHGYTF
. TRBJ1-4 . TRBV11-1 TGTGCCAGCAGCTTAGCGGCAGGCCCCAATGAAAAACTGTTTTTT CASSLAAGPNEKLFF
. TRBJ1-3 . TRBV3-1/TRBV3-2 TGTGCCAGCAGCCAAGGTCCCTCCGGGGGTGGAAACAACATATATTTT CASSQGPSGGGNNIYF
. TRBJ1-5 . TRBV27 TGTGCCAGCAGTTTTTTCGATGGGAAGGGGAGCAATCAGCCCCAGCATTTT CASSFFDGKGSNQPQHF
. TRBJ2-3 few TRBV11-1 TGTGCCAGCAGCTTAAGTGTGATACGGGCAGATACGCAGTATTTT CASSLSVIRADTQYF
TRBD1 TRBJ2-7 . TRBV7-9 TGTGCCAGCAGCCTCGGGACAGTGCGCGAGCAGTACTTC CASSLGTVREQYF
TRBD1 TRBJ1-4 once TRBV5-1 TGCGCCAGCAGCTTGGGGTCTGACAGGGTTAATGAAAAACTGTTTTTT CASSLGSDRVNEKLFF
. TRBJ2-5 . TRBV19 TGTGCCAGTAGTGGAAAAGCGGGAGAGACCCAGTACTTC CASSGKAGETQYF
. TRBJ1-2 . TRBV12-5 TGTGCTAGTGGGCCACGGAGGGGGGCAGATGAGGGCTACACCTTC CASGPRRGADEGYTF
TRBD1 TRBJ1-4 . TRBV10-3 TGTGCCATCAGAGACAGGGAGGGGGAAAAACTGTTTTTT CAIRDREGEKLFF
. TRBJ1-3 . TRBV5-1 TGCGCCAGCAGCTCACCGATCTTGGTCACCATATATTTT CASSSPILVTIYF
. TRBJ1-1 . TRBV6-5 TGTGCCAGCAGTTACCGGACGGGTGAAGCTTTCTTT CASSYRTGEAFF
TRBD2 TRBJ2-1 . TRBV27 TGTGCCAGCAGTTTTGGGACTAGCGGGAGCTCCTACAATGAGCAGTTCTTC CASSFGTSGSSYNEQFF
. TRBJ1-6 many TRBV21-1 TGTGCCAGCAGCCGACGAGGTGGGCTGGATTCACCCCTCCACTTT CASSRRGGLDSPLHF